Described below is a single T cell receptor (beta chain) sequence and its context. Its specificity is not known. The ends lost 5 bases at V and 0 bases at J; junction bases unmatched: 4. Per germline, CDR1 SQVTM and CDR2 ANQGSEA. The CDR3 has 14 residues. Produced via immunoSEQ multiplex PCR; TCRdb's table is partial and in-frame only. The table includes fewer than 250,000 clones, 80% to 85% detected once. This record belongs to a study of cytomegalovirus exposure and HLA in healthy donors. Study-level information: A later analysis reported the same platform for the 100 to 150 validation repertoires and the roughly 700 first-cohort repertoires.

The study, taken as a whole, reports: Three chains linked to CMV were shown in vitro to be specific for CMV antigens. Among TCR beta chains, those listed as cytomegalovirus-associated numbered about 160. Rare TCR sequences predominated, though certain public TCRs were found in many donors.

This clonotype was obtained from a woman between 25 and 40 years old in good health and CMV-seropositive. The sample consisted of PBMCs. The rearrangement joins TRBV29-1 to TRBJ1-5; 7 bases are shared with TRBD1. DNA of the CDR3: TGCAGCGTTCTGACAGGGCCTAGCAATCAGCCCCAGCATTTT. It is translated as CSVLTGPSNQPQHF.